The 13 T cell receptor beta chains reported below all come from one sample, sequenced in a study of T cells in Graves' hyperthyroidism and ophthalmopathy. Amplified TCR beta CDR3 regions derived from RNA transcripts. In the first-round RT-PCR of the TCR CDR3, the HTBI primer set was used. Each CDR3 protein gets one entry after TCRdb re-called the multiplex PCR reads with MiXCR. The sample yields 400,000 to 600,000 distinct CDR3 sequences, around 21% seen once. The sequenced sample was blood. The receptors here all came from a man between 18 and 29 years old with Graves' hyperthyroidism.

This chain uses TRBV5-1 with TRBJ1-1, with D uncertain. Trimming removed 4 bases at V and 3 bases at J, with 10 bases between. Germline CDR1 SGHRS, CDR2 YFSETQ. The CDR3 sequence is 13 residues long. The CDR3 bases are TGCGCCAGCAGCATGAGTACAGACACTGAAGCTTTCTTT. Its translation is CASSMSTDTEAFF.

This clonotype was seen at least ten times. V usage is TRBV6-1 and J usage is TRBJ1-1; 7 bases line up with TRBD1. The V and J ends lost 6 bases and 7 bases, in that order; junction bases with no gene match: 8. CDR3 length equals 13 residues. Germline V gene sequence: CDR1 MNHNS, CDR2 SASEGT. The CDR3 coding sequence is TGTGCCAGCAGCCAAACAGGGGACGGTGAAGCTTTCTTT. Translated, it gives CASSQTGDGEAFF.

Many counts were recorded for this clonotype. The gene calls are TRBV6-1 and TRBJ2-2; D call uncertain. V was cut by 7 bases and J by 5 bases, with 17 bases left in between. CDR1 and CDR2 from the germline V gene are MNHNS and SASEGT. The length of the CDR3 is 15 residues. The CDR3 is CASKWQVRKTGELFF. The CDR3 DNA follows: TGTGCCAGCAAATGGCAGGTCCGGAAGACCGGGGAGCTGTTTTTT.

This clonotype occurred many times. The rearrangement uses TRBV6-2 or TRBV6-3 and TRBJ2-2; D is undetermined. The CDR3 totals 15 residues. V was trimmed by 0 bases and J by 4 bases, leaving 9 bases between them. CDR1 and CDR2 from the germline V gene are MNHEY and SVGEGT. This CDR3 is CASSYSRTLTGELFF. DNA of the CDR3: TGTGCCAGCAGTTACTCCAGGACCCTCACCGGGGAGCTGTTTTTT.

The V and J genes are TRBV12-3 or TRBV12-4 and TRBJ1-2; perhaps TRBD1 as D (6 bases). The V gene lost 4 bases and the J gene lost 6 bases, with 18 bases spanning the gap. This CDR3 comprises 15 residues. CDR3 nucleotides: TGTGCCAGCAGTTCCCTCTGGGGGGGCACCCATGGCTACACCTTC. This gives the protein CASSSLWGGTHGYTF.

This clonotype was seen at least ten times. The chain combines TRBV12-3 or TRBV12-4 with TRBJ2-7; 7 bases match TRBD2. The CDR3 has 14 residues. V dropped 6 bases and J dropped 2; count of bases not matched to a gene: 7. The CDR3 protein is CASSLQGGAYEQYF. The DNA for the CDR3 is TGTGCCAGCAGCCTGCAGGGAGGGGCCTACGAGCAGTACTTC.

The chain has TRBV20-1 and TRBJ2-7, with 9 bases lining up with TRBD2. Germline values: CDR1 DFQATT, CDR2 SNEGSKA (reference sequence). J was trimmed by 3 bases and V by 5 bases; bases with no gene match: 11. This CDR3 comprises 15 residues. Here the CDR3 reads CSAGGLAGHRYEQYF. The CDR3 DNA sequence: TGCAGTGCTGGGGGCCTAGCGGGGCATCGCTACGAGCAGTACTTC.

At least ten counts were recorded for this clonotype. Written as DNA, the CDR3 is TGCAGTGCTCAAAGCCAAGGGGGGATCTACGAGCAGTACTTC. Protein sequence: CSAQSQGGIYEQYF. This chain links TRBV20-1 with TRBJ2-7; possibly TRBD1 or TRBD2 for D (6 bases each). Trimming removed 5 bases at V and 3 bases at J, with 17 bases between. The CDR3 has 14 residues. CDR1 is DFQATT and CDR2 is SNEGSKA in the germline V gene (reference sequence).

Ten or more counts support this clonotype. The chain carries TRBV4-1 and TRBJ1-2, with 7 bases identical to TRBD1. Germline assignment: CDR1 MGHRA and CDR2 YSYEKL. Trimming removed 2 bases from V and 5 bases from J; junction bases left unmatched: 2. The CDR3 has 13 residues. The CDR3 loop is CASSQLTGYGYTF. CDR3 nucleotide sequence: TGCGCCAGCAGCCAACTGACAGGGTATGGCTACACCTTC.

This clonotype was seen at least ten times. The chain uses TRBV12-3 or TRBV12-4 and TRBJ2-2; 10 bases line up with TRBD2. V lost 3 bases and J lost 5; bases outside the gene matches: 6. The CDR3 contains 16 residues. The CDR3 sequence: CASSLGAGGQTGELFF. The CDR3 bases are TGTGCCAGCAGTTTGGGAGCGGGGGGGCAAACCGGGGAGCTGTTTTTT.

The rearrangement uses TRBV12-5 and TRBJ1-1; 7 nucleotides align to TRBD1. The J segment lost 3 bases and the V segment lost 1 base, leaving 8 bases of the junction unmatched. CDR1 and CDR2 (germline): LGHNT, FRNRAP. The CDR3 consists of 16 residues. CDR3 bases: TGTGCTAGTGGTTTGGCCACGACAGGGAGGGACACTGAAGCTTTCTTT. Translated, it gives CASGLATTGRDTEAFF.

This clonotype came up many times. CDR3: CASSRGLAGGTGELFF. CDR3 in DNA: TGTGCCAGCAGCCGCGGACTAGCGGGGGGAACCGGGGAGCTGTTTTTT. The chain joins TRBV6-1 to TRBJ2-2; 14 positions agree with TRBD2. Germline V gives CDR1 MNHNS, CDR2 SASEGT. The J segment lost 5 bases and the V segment lost 6 bases, leaving 5 bases of the junction unmatched. The CDR3 extends over 16 amino acids.

This clonotype was recorded many times. V usage is TRBV2 and J usage is TRBJ1-2, with 10 bases aligning to TRBD1. Unmatched junction bases numbered 8, after V lost 4 bases and J lost 6 bases. Germline V CDR1 and CDR2: SNHLY, FYNNEI. There are 15 residues in the CDR3. This CDR3 reads CASSAGTGAPHGYTF. In DNA form, the CDR3 reads TGTGCCAGCAGTGCCGGGACAGGGGCACCGCATGGCTACACCTTC.